Detailed here is one T cell receptor beta chain. This sample is drawn from a study of blood T cell repertoires in COVID-19. Study details: From the United States, Italy and Spain came samples of acute and convalescent COVID-19.

The CDR3 has 15 residues. Trimming removed 6 bases from V and 8 bases from J, with 22 bases in between. Germline loops: CDR1 SGHAT, CDR2 FQNNGV. The authors' processing: Nucleated cell counts were estimated from reference gene primer amplification. Assay used: immunoSEQ multiplex PCR; TCRdb lists only in-frame clones, some missing. D and trimming were read from the DNA, whereas the V and J calls and clone size are those reported in that table. The sample has some 270,000 clones; about 85% are singletons. Enrollment of patients from Seattle took place during active infection, with longitudinal follow-up.

The sequenced sample was peripheral blood. This sequence originates from a human donor with COVID-19, enrolled during active disease. The donor label of this sample is uncertain. This sequence joins TRBV11-2 and TRBJ1-2, with a tentative D call TRBD1 (5 bases). The CDR3 sequence: CASSSPRQPAGGYTF. CDR3 coding DNA: TGTGCCAGCAGTTCCCCTCGACAGCCCGCCGGCGGCTACACCTTC.